This T cell receptor (beta chain) was identified during a study of glioma-infiltrating T cells. The CDR3 runs to 16 residues. The germline V gene encodes CDR1 MGHDK and CDR2 SYGVNS. V lost 1 base and J 5 bases, leaving 15 bases between the germline ends. Using RNA template, CDR3s of TCR alpha and beta were amplified with iRepertoire arm-PCR. TCRdb used MiXCR to reprocess the multiplex PCR reads, holding one entry per CDR3 protein. This table has 400,000 or so distinct CDR3 sequences, more than 35% appearing once. This clonotype was observed many times. The rearrangement joins TRBV25-1 to TRBJ2-1, with a tentative D call TRBD2 (6 bases). The clonotype originates from a human donor with low-grade glioma or glioblastoma, undergoing nonglioma brain surgery, or in good health (not recorded which). The sample comprised glioma tissue, nonneoplastic brain tissue, or PBMCs (not recorded which). The CDR3 coding sequence is TGTGCCAGCAGTGAATGGGTGGGAGGAGGGGACAATGAGCAGTTCTTC. Translation gives CASSEWVGGGDNEQFF. The whole variable domain, remainder taken from reference TRBV25-1 and TRBJ2-1, is EADIYQTPRYLVIGTGKKITLECSQTMGHDKMYWYQQDPGMELHLIHYSYGVNSTEKGDLSSESTVSRIRTEHFPLTLESARPSHTSQYLCASSEWVGGGDNEQFFGPGTRLTVL.